This T cell receptor (beta chain) was identified during a study of T cell responses to AZD1222 COVID-19 vaccine (dated by TCRdb to the early 2020s). At the level of the whole study: AZD1222 recipients whose second dose came at about 4 weeks and those whose second dose came at about 12 weeks were combined into one group, since spike-specific TCR depth and breadth did not differ between the two schedules. Trial participants were enrolled by age into subgroups of 18-55, 56-69 and 70-plus years, and around 140, 26 and 57 TCR-sequenced participants, respectively, were included in these subgroups. TCR sequencing was performed for roughly 240 trial participants, of whom around 200 were given two doses of AZD1222 and 26 were given two doses of MenACWY control vaccine. Beyond this particular receptor, the publication reports: Conclusions about previously exposed vaccinees were limited because only six or seven AZD1222 recipients were SARS-CoV-2 seropositive at baseline. Epitopes outside the regions mutated in the B.1.351 and B.1.1.7 variants were reportedly recognized by nearly half of the unique spike-specific TCRs. A significant rise in spike-specific TCR breadth and depth was observed after two AZD1222 doses relative to day 0 and relative to MenACWY recipients. Most participants were white British and females outnumbered males, and the authors suggested that clonal diversity may have been underestimated. The vaccine-associated CD4 TCRs covered the entire spike protein, and the dominant responses fell in regions 160-218 and 743-854. In the small 56-69-year group, the increase in depth fell short of significance, most likely because of low power. Because no samples from the day 14 peak response were available, repertoires could be characterized only after the peak T cell response.

Read against the paper, the sample's time point label means: baseline before first vaccination. The vaccinee samples were drawn from two UK trials, COV001 and COV002, one of which was a single-blind randomized controlled phase 2/3 trial testing AZD1222 (ChAdOx1 nCoV-19) in healthy adults. For TCRbeta chain sequencing, PBMC samples from trial participants were taken at day 0 and at day 28 after the second dose. Note on this clone: The antigen it recognizes is unknown. Base qualities are missing; no much larger clone stands one base away.

The CDR3 regions of human TCRbeta chains were subjected to immunosequencing. Turning to the authors' computational methods: Repertoire TCRs were matched against a reference library of SARS-CoV-2-specific TCRs generated with the MIRA antigen-specificity platform. Breadth meant the fraction of unique TCRs that were SARS-CoV-2-associated, whereas depth meant the fraction of total T cells that were SARS-CoV-2-associated. Each spike-specific TCR was assigned to its reactive spike region and to a CD4 or CD8 class using the MIRA data. Log10-transformed breadth and depth values were compared by one-way ANOVA with Sidak's multiple comparisons tests. The table was pulled from immuneACCESS by TCRdb, which kept in-frame rearrangements only. Such tables lose some clones; where checked, under half of the loss comes from unresolved V genes, and the rest has no known cause. V and J calls and clone size are given by that table; D and trimming were obtained from the DNA. This sample gives around 100,000 clones in total; around nine tenths of them show up just once. The ten biggest clones cover around 15% of the sample.

The CDR3 runs 20 amino acids, cysteine and phenylalanine included. Of all the DNA, just the CDR3 is kept, 60 bases in frame from base 1. Trimmed from V: 1 base; trimmed from J: 0 bases; junction bases lacking a gene match: 15. Reading the germline V gene gives CDR1 KGHDR and CDR2 SFDVKD. The sequence is built from TRBV24-1 and TRBJ1-1, and TRBD1 aligns with 8 junction nucleotides. The material was peripheral blood, obtained on day 0 of AZD1222 vaccination. The TCR originated in an adult in good health. The DNA reads as follows: TGTGCCACCAGTGATTTACAGAAAGAAGACAGGGGACCCTTGAACACTGAAGCTTTCTTT. It translates as CATSDLQKEDRGPLNTEAFF.